The present entry profiles one T cell receptor (beta chain) with its context. Its specificity is unknown. Time point reported: blood 4 weeks post-SBRT, at nephrectomy. The treatment: 15 Gy SBRT to primary tumor, nephrectomy 4 weeks later. Nephrectomy followed 15 Gy stereotactic body radiation by 4 weeks. Serial blood draws occurred at baseline and 2 and 4 weeks post-SBRT. The tumor was a clear cell renal cell carcinoma. This CDR3 has 18 residues. J was trimmed by 1 base and V by 7 bases; bases with no gene match: 15. The V gene's germline CDR1 is SGHTA and CDR2 FQGNSA. This entry comes from a study of radiation and T cells in renal cell carcinoma. Notes on the study in general: Baseline intratumoral clonotype presence is unknown without pretreatment biopsies.

Profiling relied on immunoSEQ multiplex PCR, and the TCRdb table lists in-frame clones only, not all of them. The sample has roughly 64,000 clones; roughly 80% are singletons. The sample in question was blood, obtained from a patient whose treatment included radiotherapy and nephrectomy. The receptor was derived from a man between 60 and 75 years old with renal cell carcinoma. J is TRBJ2-5 and V is TRBV7-2; TRBD2 agrees at 10 bases. The CDR3 spells CASTTGLAEKYLQETQYF. In DNA form, the CDR3 reads TGTGCCAGCACCACCGGACTAGCGGAAAAGTACCTCCAAGAGACCCAGTACTTC.